This T cell receptor (beta chain) was captured by sequencing in a study of prognosis after radiotherapy for stage I lung cancer. V lost 6 bases to trimming and J lost 4 bases; unmatched junction nucleotides: 8. This CDR3 comprises 15 residues. CDR1 and CDR2 from the germline V gene are MNHNS and SASEGT. Multiplex PCR, run in two rounds, amplified TCR beta CDR3 from genomic DNA. The authors ran first-round PCR with primers specific to each TRBV and TRBJ gene. MiXCR, run by TCRdb on the multiplex PCR reads, gives a single entry per CDR3 protein. The data hold around 63,000 distinct CDR3 sequences, with about a quarter observed a single time. By proportion, this clonotype is medium-sized (0.01 to 0.1%).

The chain combines TRBV6-1 with TRBJ2-2; the match to TRBD1 covers 7 bases. The starting material was PBMCs, obtained before or after stereotactic body radiation therapy (not recorded which). This receptor was identified in a donor aged 50 or older with non-small cell lung cancer. This chain's CDR3 is CASRRQGRGTGELFF. CDR3 coding DNA: TGTGCCAGCAGAAGACAGGGAAGGGGCACCGGGGAGCTGTTTTTT.